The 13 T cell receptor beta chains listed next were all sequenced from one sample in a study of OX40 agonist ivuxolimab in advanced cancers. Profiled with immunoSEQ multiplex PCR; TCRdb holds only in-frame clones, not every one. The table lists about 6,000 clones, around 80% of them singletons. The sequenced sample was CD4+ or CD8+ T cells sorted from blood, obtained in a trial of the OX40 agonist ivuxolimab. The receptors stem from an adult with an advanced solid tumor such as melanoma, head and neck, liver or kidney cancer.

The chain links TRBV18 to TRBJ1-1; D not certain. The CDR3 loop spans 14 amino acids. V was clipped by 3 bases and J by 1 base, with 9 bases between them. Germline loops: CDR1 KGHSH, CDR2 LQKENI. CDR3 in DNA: TGTGCCAGCTCACCGGCTCAGAGGAACACTGAAGCTTTCTTT. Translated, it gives CASSPAQRNTEAFF.

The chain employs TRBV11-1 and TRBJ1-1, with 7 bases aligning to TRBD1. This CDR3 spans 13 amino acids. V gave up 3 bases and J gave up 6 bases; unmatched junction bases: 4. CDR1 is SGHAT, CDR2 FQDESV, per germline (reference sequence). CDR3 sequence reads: CASSLTGRSEAFF. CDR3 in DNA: TGTGCCAGCAGCTTGACAGGGAGGTCTGAAGCTTTCTTT.

CDR3 loop: CASSLQGNQPQHF. The CDR3 DNA is TGTGCCAGCAGCCTTCAGGGCAATCAGCCCCAGCATTTT. The V and J genes are TRBV5-4 and TRBJ1-5; D is unresolved. Germline V CDR1 and CDR2: SGHNT, YYREEE (reference sequence). V lost 4 bases, J lost 2 bases, and 7 bases lay in between. The CDR3 covers 13 residues.

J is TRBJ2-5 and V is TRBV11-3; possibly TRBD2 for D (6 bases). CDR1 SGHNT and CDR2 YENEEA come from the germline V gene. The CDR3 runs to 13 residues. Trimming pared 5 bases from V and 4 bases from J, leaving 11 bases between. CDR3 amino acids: CASSRDSLETQYF. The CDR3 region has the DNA TGTGCCAGCAGCCGGGACTCCTTAGAGACCCAGTACTTC.

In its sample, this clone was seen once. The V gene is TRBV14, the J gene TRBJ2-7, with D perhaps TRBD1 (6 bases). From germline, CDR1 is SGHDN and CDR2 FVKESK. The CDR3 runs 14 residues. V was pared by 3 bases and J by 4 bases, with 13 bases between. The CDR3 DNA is TGTGCCAGCAGCCAGGATTGGGGGCGATACGAGCAGTACTTC. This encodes CASSQDWGRYEQYF.

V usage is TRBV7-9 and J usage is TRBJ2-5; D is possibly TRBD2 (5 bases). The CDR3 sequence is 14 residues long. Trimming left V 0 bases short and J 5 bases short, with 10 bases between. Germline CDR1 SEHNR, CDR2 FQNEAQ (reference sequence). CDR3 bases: TGTGCCAGCAGCTTAGCAGGTGGAGGCGAGACCCAGTACTTC. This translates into CASSLAGGGETQYF.

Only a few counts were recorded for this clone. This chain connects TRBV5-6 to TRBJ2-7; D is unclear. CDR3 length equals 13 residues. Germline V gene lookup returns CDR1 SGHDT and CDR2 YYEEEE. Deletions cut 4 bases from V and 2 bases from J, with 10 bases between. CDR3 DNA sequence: TGTGCCAGCAGCCTAACGGACCCCTACGAGCAGTACTTC. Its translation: CASSLTDPYEQYF.

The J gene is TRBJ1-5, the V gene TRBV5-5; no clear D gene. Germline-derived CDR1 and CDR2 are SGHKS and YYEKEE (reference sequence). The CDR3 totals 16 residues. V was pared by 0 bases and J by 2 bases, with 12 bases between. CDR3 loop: CASSLVSGRGNQPQHF. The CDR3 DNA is TGTGCCAGCAGCTTGGTGTCGGGTCGGGGCAATCAGCCCCAGCATTTT.

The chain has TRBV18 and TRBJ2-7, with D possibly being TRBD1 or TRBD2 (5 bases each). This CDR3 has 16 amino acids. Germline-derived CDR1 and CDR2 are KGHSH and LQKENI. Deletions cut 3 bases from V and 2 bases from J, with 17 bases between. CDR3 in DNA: TGTGCCAGCTCACCTAACCCAGGACGAGGGGCCTACGAGCAGTACTTC. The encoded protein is CASSPNPGRGAYEQYF.

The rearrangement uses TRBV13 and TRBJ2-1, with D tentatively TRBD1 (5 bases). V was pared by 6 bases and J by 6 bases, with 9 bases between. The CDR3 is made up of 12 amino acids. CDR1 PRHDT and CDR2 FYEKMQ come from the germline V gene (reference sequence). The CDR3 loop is CASSYQGNEQFF. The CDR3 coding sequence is TGTGCCAGCAGTTATCAGGGCAATGAGCAGTTCTTC.

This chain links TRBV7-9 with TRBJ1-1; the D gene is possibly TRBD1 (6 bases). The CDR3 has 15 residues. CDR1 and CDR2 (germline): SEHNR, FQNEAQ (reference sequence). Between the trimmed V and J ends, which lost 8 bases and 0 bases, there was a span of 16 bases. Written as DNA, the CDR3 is TGTGCCAGCGGTGGGGACACCTACATGAACACTGAAGCTTTCTTT. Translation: CASGGDTYMNTEAFF.

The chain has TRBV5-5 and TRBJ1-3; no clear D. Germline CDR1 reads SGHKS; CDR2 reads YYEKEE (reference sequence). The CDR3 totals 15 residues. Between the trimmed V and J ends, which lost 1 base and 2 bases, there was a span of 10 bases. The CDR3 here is CASSLSRRTGNTIYF. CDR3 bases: TGTGCCAGCAGCTTGTCGAGAAGGACTGGAAACACCATATATTTT.

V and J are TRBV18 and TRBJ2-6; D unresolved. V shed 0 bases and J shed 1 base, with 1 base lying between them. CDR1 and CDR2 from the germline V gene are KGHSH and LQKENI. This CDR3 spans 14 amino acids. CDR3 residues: CASSPPSGANVLTF. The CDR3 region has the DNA TGTGCCAGCTCACCACCGTCTGGGGCCAACGTCCTGACTTTC.